This entry describes one T cell receptor beta chain. Its antigen is currently not known. No base quality values were provided; no much bigger clone lies one nucleotide off. The sample originates from a study of cytotoxic CD8 clonotypes in ibrutinib-treated CLL (dated by TCRdb to about 2021). Turning to the overall study: The cohort had over ten relapsed/refractory and around 15 treatment-naive patients; 17 to 18 were IGHV unmutated. Patients were still on ibrutinib when every remission and progressive disease sample was collected. Samples averaged about 260,000 productive templates and just under 95,000 productive rearrangements. Response samples were obtained after a median of around 11 months of treatment, with a range of about 6 to 36 months. Partial responses were observed in some 24 patients and complete responses in 2; after a median follow-up of 68 months, remission was maintained in about 15 patients and progression was observed in approximately 12. Longitudinal samples were obtainable from about 30% of the roughly 86 participants in the trial. Cryopreserved peripheral blood mononuclear cells were collected before treatment, at response, and at either disease progression or sustained remission.

Broad study findings and their caveats: An increase in clonality was observed at ibrutinib response, with clonality remaining stable during sustained remission and falling back toward baseline at progression. Baseline clonality was found to be higher than that of age-matched healthy donors and was strongly correlated with circulating CD8+ T-cell counts. Sampling times were not matched between sustained-remission and progressing patients, and lymph node repertoires were not studied. Public clonotypes were rare and either shrank or stayed stable during treatment, and the rise in clonality at ibrutinib response reflected expansion of private clonotypes.

On a MiSeq, deep resolution sequencing aimed for a depth between 1 in 1 million and 1 in 200,000 T cells, with each clonotype covered about 9.2x on average. The immunoSEQ hsTCRB Kit was used to generate TCR beta libraries. The original methods were these. ImmunoSEQ Data Assistant and ImmunoSEQ Analyzer were used for data analysis, and V, D and J genes were assigned according to IMGT definitions. Clonality was computed as one minus normalized Shannon entropy of productive rearrangement frequencies, ranging from 0 to 1. Public clonotype analysis was restricted to overrepresented clonotypes comprising at least 0.05% of each patient's repertoire. Roughly 13 age-matched healthy donor repertoires from immuneACCESS were used as controls for clonality. In its TCRdb copy, this immuneACCESS table keeps in-frame sequences only and misses some clones. Where compared with another copy, unresolved V genes explain less than half of these, and the others have no known cause. The V and J calls and the clone size are those of that table, but D and trimming were determined from the DNA. The sample table shows roughly 130,000 clones, and more than 85% are seen once. The top ten constitute about 10% of the sample.

This specimen's time point label, interpreted: 12 months on ibrutinib. Roughly 2 micrograms of genomic DNA were extracted from cryopreserved PBMCs for TCR beta library preparation. Longitudinal blood samples from CLL patients on ibrutinib monotherapy were analyzed using high-throughput TCR beta sequencing. The patients took part in an open-label, single-center phase 2 trial of ibrutinib monotherapy. This specimen consisted of PBMCs, obtained after 12 months of ibrutinib treatment. The clonotype was recovered from a human donor with chronic lymphocytic leukemia.

Here the CDR3 is given as CASSISGRDEQFF. The DNA reads TGCGCCAGCAGCATCAGCGGGAGGGATGAGCAGTTCTTC. The chain links TRBV5-1 with TRBJ2-1; TRBD2 agrees with 10 junctional bases. Via the germline V gene, CDR1 is SGHRS and CDR2 YFSETQ. After removal of 4 bases from V and 8 bases from J, the junction retains 3 bases not matched to a gene. The CDR3, from cysteine to phenylalanine, totals 13 residues. Only CDR3 DNA is held: 39 bases, read in frame from base 1. Outside the CDR3, residues come from the reference TRBV5-1 and TRBJ2-1 proteins, so the full variable domain is: KAGVTQTPRYLIKTRGQQVTLSCSPISGHRSVSWYQQTPGQGLQFLFEYFSETQRNKGNFPGRFSGRQFSNSRSEMNVSTLELGDSALYLCASSISGRDEQFFGPGTRLTVL.